This is a list of T cell receptor beta chains from one sample in a study of shared clonotypes between healthy human individuals. Only in-frame clones appear in the TCRdb table, and some are missing; sequencing was by immunoSEQ multiplex PCR. The sample lists about half a million clones; 70% to 80% were seen once. Source material: PBMCs. All receptors come from a woman between 40 and 50 years old in good health. Some clones in this sample may be carry-over from other donors' samples. Each CDR3 is given with its conserved first and last residue. The order of the fields is clone size, D gene, J gene, V gene, CDR3 DNA, CDR3 protein. A D gene is named only where the DNA matches it firmly. Clone size is not always given. Where it is, it says once, few, many or a class for expanded clones.

abundance: .
d_gene: TRBD2
j_gene: TRBJ2-7
v_gene: TRBV7-2
CDR3nt: TGTGCCAGCAGCTTAGATCTTAGCGGGGACAAGCAGTACTTC
CDR3aa: CASSLDLSGDKQYF

abundance: .
d_gene: .
j_gene: TRBJ1-3
v_gene: TRBV5-1
CDR3nt: TGCGCCAGCAGCTTTGAGGCCCTCGGCGGGGGGAGTGGAAACACCATATATTTT
CDR3aa: CASSFEALGGGSGNTIYF

abundance: .
d_gene: TRBD1
j_gene: TRBJ1-2
v_gene: TRBV18
CDR3nt: TGTGCCAGCTCACCTGGACCCGGTGGACAGGGGGCTTATGGCTACACCTTC
CDR3aa: CASSPGPGGQGAYGYTF

abundance: .
d_gene: TRBD1
j_gene: TRBJ2-1
v_gene: TRBV11-2
CDR3nt: TGTGCCAGCAGCCCGAATCCGGGACAGGGGCGTAATGAGCAGTTCTTC
CDR3aa: CASSPNPGQGRNEQFF

abundance: .
d_gene: TRBD2
j_gene: TRBJ2-3
v_gene: TRBV9
CDR3nt: TGTGCCAGCAGCGTAGTTAGCGGGAGTGATACGCAGTATTTT
CDR3aa: CASSVVSGSDTQYF

abundance: .
d_gene: .
j_gene: TRBJ2-2
v_gene: TRBV4-3
CDR3nt: TGCGCCAGCAGCCACTACAGCACGGGGGACGGGGAGCTGTTTTTT
CDR3aa: CASSHYSTGDGELFF

abundance: few
d_gene: TRBD2
j_gene: TRBJ2-7
v_gene: TRBV19
CDR3nt: TGTGCCAGTAGCCGAATCGGACTAGCGGGAGGAGACGAGCAGTACTTC
CDR3aa: CASSRIGLAGGDEQYF

abundance: .
d_gene: TRBD1
j_gene: TRBJ2-1
v_gene: TRBV19
CDR3nt: TGTGCCAGTACCTTACGTGGACAGGGTATATCCTACAATGAGCAGTTCTTC
CDR3aa: CASTLRGQGISYNEQFF

abundance: .
d_gene: .
j_gene: TRBJ1-4
v_gene: TRBV28
CDR3nt: TGTGCCAGCAGTCCCGAAATGTATACTAATGAAAAACTGTTTTTT
CDR3aa: CASSPEMYTNEKLFF

abundance: .
d_gene: .
j_gene: TRBJ2-7
v_gene: TRBV11-3
CDR3nt: TGTGCCAGCAGCTTAGGGCGGGGTTACGAGCAGTACTTC
CDR3aa: CASSLGRGYEQYF

abundance: .
d_gene: .
j_gene: TRBJ2-2
v_gene: TRBV19
CDR3nt: TGTGCCAGTAGGCGGCAATCCACCGGGGAGCTGTTTTTT
CDR3aa: CASRRQSTGELFF

abundance: .
d_gene: .
j_gene: TRBJ2-7
v_gene: TRBV4-1
CDR3nt: TGCGCCAGCAGGCCCACAGAAAATAACGCTCTCGAGCAGTACTTC
CDR3aa: CASRPTENNALEQYF

abundance: many
d_gene: TRBD1
j_gene: TRBJ2-7
v_gene: TRBV11-2
CDR3nt: TGTGCCAGCAGCAAGGACAGGGCGATCTACGAGCAGTACTTC
CDR3aa: CASSKDRAIYEQYF

abundance: .
d_gene: TRBD2
j_gene: TRBJ2-3
v_gene: TRBV5-4
CDR3nt: TGTGCCAGCAGCCCCGGACTAGACACAGATACGCAGTATTTT
CDR3aa: CASSPGLDTDTQYF

abundance: .
d_gene: TRBD2
j_gene: TRBJ2-7
v_gene: TRBV7-2
CDR3nt: TGTGCCAGCAGCGGGACTAGGTACGAGCAGTACTTC
CDR3aa: CASSGTRYEQYF

abundance: .
d_gene: TRBD2
j_gene: TRBJ2-1
v_gene: TRBV5-8
CDR3nt: TGTGCCAGCAGCTTGGCCAGGACTAGCGGGAGTTACAATGAGCAGTTCTTC
CDR3aa: CASSLARTSGSYNEQFF

abundance: .
d_gene: .
j_gene: TRBJ2-2
v_gene: TRBV19
CDR3nt: TGTGCCAGTAGAGAGGAGGAGGGCGGGGAGCTGTTTTTT
CDR3aa: CASREEEGGELFF

abundance: .
d_gene: TRBD2
j_gene: TRBJ2-3
v_gene: TRBV6-1
CDR3nt: TGTGCCAGCAGAAGGTTAGCGGGAGTGTTAGATACGCAGTATTTT
CDR3aa: CASRRLAGVLDTQYF

abundance: .
d_gene: .
j_gene: TRBJ1-3
v_gene: TRBV5-8
CDR3nt: TGTGCCAGCGGGTACAGGGTGAAAGGGAACACCATATATTTT
CDR3aa: CASGYRVKGNTIYF

abundance: .
d_gene: .
j_gene: TRBJ2-7
v_gene: TRBV4-2
CDR3nt: TGTGCCAGCAGCCAAATCAGTGGGGTCGGACGGAACTACGAGCAGTACTTC
CDR3aa: CASSQISGVGRNYEQYF

abundance: once
d_gene: .
j_gene: TRBJ1-5
v_gene: TRBV19
CDR3nt: TGTGCCAGTAGCCCCTCCAGGGTGAGGTTGCATTTT
CDR3aa: CASSPSRVRLHF

abundance: .
d_gene: TRBD2
j_gene: TRBJ2-1
v_gene: TRBV5-1
CDR3nt: TGCGCCAGCAGCATCAAGCGGGAGGTCGGCAATGAGCAGTTCTTC
CDR3aa: CASSIKREVGNEQFF

abundance: .
d_gene: .
j_gene: TRBJ2-7
v_gene: TRBV5-8
CDR3nt: TGTGCCAGCAGCTTGGAGACTAATAGGGGCCACGAGCAGTACTTC
CDR3aa: CASSLETNRGHEQYF

abundance: .
d_gene: .
j_gene: TRBJ1-5
v_gene: TRBV2
CDR3nt: TGTGCCAGCAGTGAAGGTGTTGGGCAGCCCCAGCATTTT
CDR3aa: CASSEGVGQPQHF

abundance: .
d_gene: .
j_gene: TRBJ2-7
v_gene: TRBV7-9
CDR3nt: TGTGCCAGCAGCTTCGACGGACCCTACGAGCAGTACTTC
CDR3aa: CASSFDGPYEQYF

abundance: .
d_gene: .
j_gene: TRBJ2-5
v_gene: TRBV7-3
CDR3nt: TGTGCCAGCAGCGCCACGGGATTGGAGACCCAGTACTTC
CDR3aa: CASSATGLETQYF

abundance: .
d_gene: TRBD2
j_gene: TRBJ2-2
v_gene: TRBV5-1
CDR3nt: TGCGCCAGCAGCTTAGAAACTAGCGGAGGGGGGACCGGGGAGCTGTTTTTT
CDR3aa: CASSLETSGGGTGELFF

abundance: .
d_gene: TRBD1
j_gene: TRBJ2-7
v_gene: TRBV5-1
CDR3nt: TGCGCCAGCAACTCAGGGGGCGGCTACGAGCAGTACTTC
CDR3aa: CASNSGGGYEQYF

abundance: .
d_gene: .
j_gene: TRBJ1-2
v_gene: TRBV5-1
CDR3nt: TGCGCCAGCAGCCTGACCCTTGAGGGAGGCTACACCTTC
CDR3aa: CASSLTLEGGYTF

abundance: once
d_gene: .
j_gene: TRBJ2-3
v_gene: TRBV18
CDR3nt: TGTGCCAGCTCACCACCAGGTTCGGATACGCAGTATTTT
CDR3aa: CASSPPGSDTQYF

abundance: .
d_gene: TRBD2
j_gene: TRBJ2-2
v_gene: TRBV10-3
CDR3nt: TGTGCCATCAGTGAGTCGGGACTAGCGGTGAACACCGGGGAGCTGTTTTTT
CDR3aa: CAISESGLAVNTGELFF

abundance: few
d_gene: .
j_gene: TRBJ2-2
v_gene: TRBV21-1
CDR3nt: TGTGCCAGCAGCAAAGCCAGTTGGCTAGCGGGAGTATACACCGGGGAGCTGTTTTTT
CDR3aa: CASSKASWLAGVYTGELFF

abundance: .
d_gene: .
j_gene: TRBJ1-1
v_gene: TRBV7-2
CDR3nt: TGTGCCAGCAGCTTCATAGGGCTGCACACTGAAGCTTTCTTT
CDR3aa: CASSFIGLHTEAFF

abundance: .
d_gene: .
j_gene: TRBJ2-1
v_gene: TRBV20-1
CDR3nt: TGCAGTGCTCAAAACTACAATGAGCAGTTCTTC
CDR3aa: CSAQNYNEQFF

abundance: .
d_gene: TRBD1
j_gene: TRBJ2-7
v_gene: TRBV28
CDR3nt: TGTGCCAGCAGTTTACCCCGGGACAGGGGCCGTCAAAGCTACGAGCAGTACTTC
CDR3aa: CASSLPRDRGRQSYEQYF

abundance: .
d_gene: TRBD1
j_gene: TRBJ1-2
v_gene: TRBV19
CDR3nt: TGTGCCAGTAGTATAGACCCTCGGACAGGGTGGGGCTATGGCTACACCTTC
CDR3aa: CASSIDPRTGWGYGYTF

abundance: .
d_gene: .
j_gene: TRBJ2-7
v_gene: TRBV7-2
CDR3nt: TGTGCCAGCAGCCCCCCAGCGGTCGCCTACGAGCAGTACTTC
CDR3aa: CASSPPAVAYEQYF

abundance: .
d_gene: .
j_gene: TRBJ1-2
v_gene: TRBV28
CDR3nt: TGTGCCAGCTCCCCGGGGGGCCTCCACTATGGCTACACCTTC
CDR3aa: CASSPGGLHYGYTF

abundance: .
d_gene: .
j_gene: TRBJ1-3
v_gene: TRBV18
CDR3nt: TGTGCCAGCTCACCACCAATTGGCTTAAAAAGGAACACCATATATTTT
CDR3aa: CASSPPIGLKRNTIYF

abundance: .
d_gene: .
j_gene: TRBJ1-5
v_gene: TRBV19
CDR3nt: TGTACCAGTAGGAGGCAGGTCAATCAGCCCCAGCATTTT
CDR3aa: CTSRRQVNQPQHF